Described below is a single T cell receptor beta chain sequence and its context. Assay used: immunoSEQ multiplex PCR; TCRdb lists only in-frame clones, some missing. The sample has some 100,000 clones, about nine tenths seen once. Trimming removed 6 bases at V and 5 bases at J, with 13 bases between. Germline V lookup: CDR1 SGHAT, CDR2 FQNNGV. The CDR3 is 13 residues long. This entry belongs to a study of blood T cell repertoires in COVID-19. The sample taken for sequencing was peripheral blood. The J gene is TRBJ1-1, the V gene TRBV11-2; possibly TRBD1 for D (5 bases). The sequence came from a man aged 45-65 years with acute or convalescent COVID-19. CDR3 coding DNA: TGTGCCAGCAGTTCCTGGGGGAGGACTGAAGCTTTCTTT. This codes for CASSSWGRTEAFF.